Following are 29 T cell receptor beta chains from one sample sequenced in a study of T cell clonality in common variable immunodeficiency. Using immunoSEQ multiplex PCR, the repertoire was profiled, and TCRdb retains in-frame clones only, with some absent. This sample has roughly 58,000 clones and no singletons, with 4.5% to 5.5% in the ten largest. The sample taken for sequencing was peripheral blood mononuclear cells. The source is a person aged 18 to 75 in good health.

This clone was counted ten times or more. The CDR3 end lies 3 residues beyond the end of the read and is filled in from the germline J gene. The J gene is TRBJ2-4, the V gene TRBV12-3 or TRBV12-4, with TRBD1 matching over 7 bases. The CDR3 extends over 11 amino acids. Partial CDR3 DNA: TGTGCCAGCAGCCTCGGACAGGCT. Protein sequence: CASSLGQA. Given in full, the CDR3 is CASSLGQAQYF.

In its sample, this clone was seen many times. The sequenced part of the CDR3 DNA is TGTGCCAGCAGCCCATCACCAGGCATTTATGGC. It is translated as CASSPSPGIYG. The CDR3, in full, reads CASSPSPGIYGYTF. The chain combines TRBV7-2 with TRBJ1-2; D uncertain. Read sequence stops 3 residues before the CDR3 end, and the germline J gene provides the missing end. Per germline, CDR1 SGHTA and CDR2 FQGNSA. The CDR3 runs 14 residues. Trimming stripped 5 bases from V and 5 bases from J, with 15 bases between.

This clone came up many times. The CDR3 is cut off 3 residues early in the read; its end comes from the germline J gene. The chain carries TRBV20-1 and TRBJ1-1; 9 positions match TRBD1. Germline CDR1 is DFQATT and CDR2 is SNEGSKA (reference sequence). This CDR3 contains 13 residues. Trimming at V came to 7 bases and at J to 1 base, leaving 4 bases not matched to a gene. The CDR3 protein is CSVPGQGNTEAFF. CDR3 DNA, as far as it was read: TGCAGTGTGCCGGGACAGGGGAACACTGAA.

This clone was seen at least ten times. With the read ending 3 residues before the CDR3 end, the germline J gene is used to fill in that end. The chain uses TRBV11-2 and TRBJ1-4, with a possible D match to TRBD1 (6 bases). The CDR3 contains 14 residues. V dropped 5 bases and J dropped 6 bases, with 13 bases sitting between them. CDR1 is SGHAT and CDR2 is FQNNGV in the germline V gene. CDR3 sequence reads: CASSAQGRHEKLFF. The CDR3 DNA, read in part, is TGTGCCAGCAGCGCACAGGGACGACATGAAAAA.

This clone was detected many times. One end of the junction fails to match germline, which may point to a read error. The missing CDR3 end, 3 residues past where the read stops, is filled in from the germline J gene. The rearrangement links TRBV4-2 to TRBJ1-2, with TRBD1 identical over 8 bases. CDR3 length: 15 residues. CDR1 is LGHNA, CDR2 YNFKEQ, per germline. This chain's CDR3 is CASSQDQQGGYGYTF. The DNA read from the CDR3 is TGCGCCAGCAGCCAAGATCAACAGGGGGGGTATGGC.

This clone showed up many times. The read finishes 3 residues shy of the CDR3 end, and the germline J gene is used to complete it. This chain links TRBV5-1 with TRBJ1-1; the D is unclear. Trimming stripped 4 bases from V and 6 bases from J, with 13 bases between. The CDR3 covers 13 residues. CDR1 and CDR2 (germline): SGHRS, YFSETQ. CDR3 residues: CASSLPEQAEAFF. The CDR3 bases that were read are TGCGCCAGCAGCCTGCCCGAGCAGGCTGAA.

This clone occurred many times. The read ends 3 residues early relative to the CDR3; the germline J gene fills the gap. The chain employs TRBV20-1 and TRBJ1-5, with TRBD1 matching 8 bases. The CDR3 is 16 amino acids. Trimming took 4 bases from V and 7 from J; bases not matched to a gene: 15. The V gene's germline CDR1 is DFQATT and CDR2 SNEGSKA (reference sequence). CDR3 DNA, as far as it was read: TGCAGTGCTAAGTTAACAGGGGGGGTAGTGAGGCAGCCC. Its protein is CSAKLTGGVVRQP. The complete CDR3 reads CSAKLTGGVVRQPQHF.

In this sample, this clone turned up many times. The CDR3 goes on 3 residues after the read ends, and that part is filled in from the germline J gene. The chain has TRBV20-1 and TRBJ2-2; 11 nucleotides line up with TRBD1. The CDR3 runs 15 residues. Germline V CDR1 and CDR2: DFQATT, SNEGSKA (reference sequence). The junction had 6 bases not matched to a gene; V was cut back by 5 bases and J by 4 bases. The CDR3 bases that were read are TGCAGTGCTGGACAGGGGGCGGGGTTCACCGGGGAG. Its translation is CSAGQGAGFTGE. The entire CDR3 protein is CSAGQGAGFTGELFF.

Note on this clone: The read falls 3 residues short of the CDR3 end, and the missing part is taken from the germline J gene. This chain links TRBV30 with TRBJ1-2; 7 bases align to TRBD1. The CDR3 contains 13 residues. Looked up from germline, CDR1 is GTSNPN and CDR2 is SVGIG (reference sequence). J gave up 7 bases and V 2 bases, and 7 bases lay outside the gene matches. CDR3: CAWSRRGVGGYTF. The DNA read from the CDR3 is TGTGCCTGGAGTCGCAGGGGGGTAGGTGGC. Drawing the rest from reference TRBV30 and TRBJ1-2, the complete variable domain is SQTIHQWPATLVQPVGSPLSLECTVEGTSNPNLYWYRQAAGRGLQLLFYSVGIGQISSEVPQNLSASRPQDRQFILSSKKLLLSDSGFYLCAWSRRGVGGYTFGSGTRLTVV.

This clone was seen repeatedly, ten times or more. The CDR3 bases that were read are TGCAGTGCTCAACGTACTAGCGGGAGGTGGCTGGAGACC. Its protein product is CSAQRTSGRWLET. The full CDR3 sequence reads CSAQRTSGRWLETQYF. V and J are TRBV20-1 and TRBJ2-5; 12 bases line up with TRBD2. Sequencing ends 3 residues short of the CDR3 end; the germline J gene provides the rest. CDR3 length equals 16 residues. Germline V lookup: CDR1 DFQATT, CDR2 SNEGSKA (reference sequence). The V segment lost 5 bases and the J segment 5 bases; nucleotides outside the gene matches: 12.

This clone turned up a few times. Read coverage stops 3 residues before the CDR3 terminus; the germline J gene supplies the remainder. The chain recombines TRBV6-2 or TRBV6-3 with TRBJ1-6; 9 bases agree with TRBD1. CDR3 length equals 16 residues. Germline V lookup: CDR1 MNHEY, CDR2 SVGEGT. J was trimmed by 9 bases and V by 6 bases; bases with no gene match: 12. CDR3 DNA, as far as it was read: TGTGCCAGCAGCCCCCTCGACAGGGGGAGAGGTTCACCC. It specifies CASSPLDRGRGSP. The complete CDR3 protein is CASSPLDRGRGSPLHF.

The table lists this clone with many counts. The read terminates 3 residues ahead of where the CDR3 ends, so the germline J gene completes it. This chain connects TRBV19 to TRBJ2-3; 9 nucleotides align to TRBD1. Germline V gives CDR1 LNHDA, CDR2 SQIVND (reference sequence). The CDR3 extends over 15 amino acids. V gave up 6 bases and J gave up 3 bases; unmatched junction bases: 7. The CDR3 is CASRFEGQGTDTQYF. CDR3 DNA (partial): TGTGCCAGTAGATTTGAGGGACAGGGAACAGATACG.

This clone was detected ten times or more. The read ends 3 residues early relative to the CDR3; the germline J gene fills the gap. The gene calls are TRBV7-2 and TRBJ2-1, with 10 bases matching TRBD2. CDR1 is SGHTA and CDR2 is FQGNSA in the germline V gene. V gave up 5 bases and J gave up 7 bases; unmatched junction bases: 8. The CDR3 runs 15 residues. The part of the CDR3 DNA that was read is TGTGCCAGCAGCGATTCTAGCGGGAGCGGTAATGAG. Encoded protein: CASSDSSGSGNE. The whole CDR3 protein is CASSDSSGSGNEQFF.

This clone was detected many times. The CDR3 is cut off 3 residues early in the read; its end comes from the germline J gene. The chain employs TRBV19 and TRBJ2-7, with 7 bases that match TRBD1. The germline CDR1 and CDR2 sequences are LNHDA and SQIVND (reference sequence). This CDR3 has 14 residues. V trimming: 10 bases; J trimming: 2 bases; junction bases outside the gene matches: 11. Incomplete CDR3 DNA: TGTGCCACCTCATGGGGGACAGCAACCTACGAG. This codes for CATSWGTATYE. In full, the CDR3 is CATSWGTATYEQYF.

This clone was seen repeatedly, ten times or more. The read gets to within 3 residues of the CDR3 end, and the germline J gene fills in the rest. V is TRBV6-2 or TRBV6-3 and J is TRBJ1-1; 7 nucleotides align to TRBD1. Per germline, CDR1 MNHEY and CDR2 SVGEGT. The CDR3 is 17 amino acids. J gave up 6 bases and V 0 bases, and 13 bases lay outside the gene matches. The sequenced CDR3 bases are TGTGCCAGCAGTTACTCAAGAGCAGGGGGTGGAAATCCTGAA. It yields the protein CASSYSRAGGGNPE. The complete CDR3 protein is CASSYSRAGGGNPEAFF.

Many counts were recorded for this clone. The read is 3 residues too short to cover the CDR3 end, so that end is filled in from the germline J gene. The chain recombines TRBV20-1 with TRBJ2-5; 10 nucleotides line up with TRBD2. CDR1 DFQATT and CDR2 SNEGSKA come from the germline V gene (reference sequence). This CDR3 region has 14 residues. Trimming removed 3 bases from V and 3 bases from J; junction bases left unmatched: 4. CDR3 loop: CSASGLAGEETQYF. CDR3 DNA (partial): TGCAGTGCTAGTGGTCTAGCGGGGGAAGAGACC.

This clone was seen ten or more times. The read ends 3 residues shy of where the CDR3 ends; the end is completed using the germline J gene. The genes are TRBV20-1 and TRBJ1-2, with 11 bases lining up with TRBD1. CDR3 length equals 15 residues. The trim removed 0 bases at V and 4 bases at J, leaving 4 bases unmatched. Per the germline V gene, CDR1 is DFQATT and CDR2 is SNEGSKA (reference sequence). The sequenced part of the CDR3 DNA is TGCAGTGCTAGAGAATCAGGGACAGGGGGCTATGGC. Translated, it gives CSARESGTGGYG. The whole CDR3 protein reads CSARESGTGGYGYTF.

This clone has a count of ten or more. The CDR3 region is CASSGSSGGTDTQYF. The part of the CDR3 DNA that was read is TGTGCCAGCAGCGGATCTAGCGGAGGCACAGATACG. This chain joins TRBV9 and TRBJ2-3, with 7 bases identical to TRBD2. With the read ending 3 residues before the CDR3 end, the germline J gene is used to fill in that end. The CDR3 sequence is 15 residues long. In germline, CDR1 is SGDLS, CDR2 YYNGEE. V dropped 3 bases and J dropped 1; count of bases not matched to a gene: 5. The full variable domain, rest sourced from reference TRBV9 and TRBJ2-3, is DSGVTQTPKHLITATGQRVTLRCSPRSGDLSVYWYQQSLDQGLQFLIQYYNGEERAKGNILERFSAQQFPDLHSELNLSSLELGDSALYFCASSGSSGGTDTQYFGPGTRLTVL.

This clone was observed at least ten times. The read gets to within 3 residues of the CDR3 end, and the germline J gene fills in the rest. The V call is TRBV4-1, the J call TRBJ2-7; 7 bases match TRBD1. CDR3 length: 15 residues. J was trimmed by 2 bases and V by 4 bases; bases with no gene match: 8. Germline CDR1 and CDR2: MGHRA and YSYEKL. The sequenced CDR3 bases are TGCGCCAGCAGCCGCCAGGGGGAAGAAACCTACGAG. This encodes CASSRQGEETYE. The full CDR3 protein reads CASSRQGEETYEQYF.

The sample holds many counts of this clone. Partial CDR3 DNA: TGTGCCAGCAGTGACAGGGGCCCCTACGAG. Its protein is CASSDRGPYE. The whole CDR3 region reads CASSDRGPYEQYF. This rearrangement joins TRBV6-1 to TRBJ2-7; tentative D call: TRBD1 (6 bases). The observed sequence ends 3 residues before the CDR3 terminus, with the missing tail filled in from the germline J gene. The CDR3 consists of 13 residues. Germline-derived CDR1 and CDR2 are MNHNS and SASEGT. V was cut by 3 bases and J by 2 bases, with 8 bases left in between.

This clone was seen at least ten times. The read finishes 3 residues shy of the CDR3 end, and the germline J gene is used to complete it. The rearrangement uses TRBV19 and TRBJ2-1; 9 bases match TRBD2. CDR3 length: 13 residues. Trimming at V came to 7 bases and at J to 8 bases, leaving 6 bases not matched to a gene. Germline V gene sequence: CDR1 LNHDA, CDR2 SQIVND (reference sequence). CDR3: CASTGLASDEQFF. CDR3 DNA, as far as it was read: TGTGCCAGTACGGGACTAGCAAGCGATGAG. Variable domain in full (rest from reference TRBV19 and TRBJ2-1): DGGITQSPKYLFRKEGQNVTLSCEQNLNHDAMYWYRQDPGQGLRLIYYSQIVNDFQKGDIAEGYSVSREKKESFPLTVTSAQKNPTAFYLCASTGLASDEQFFGPGTRLTVL.

This clone has at least ten counts. The CDR3 end lies 3 residues beyond the end of the read and is filled in from the germline J gene. The rearrangement links TRBV7-8 to TRBJ2-1, with TRBD2 identical over 11 bases. The CDR3 is made up of 15 amino acids. Germline CDR1 and CDR2: SGHVS and FQNEAQ. V shed 2 bases, J shed 5 bases, and the junction held 2 bases outside the gene matches. The CDR3 region is CASSLLAGGHNEQFF. CDR3 DNA, as far as it was read: TGTGCCAGCAGCTTACTAGCGGGAGGTCACAATGAG. Looking up the rest from reference TRBV7-8 and TRBJ2-1 gives the full variable domain: GAGVSQSPRYKVAKRGQDVALRCDPISGHVSLFWYQQALGQGPEFLTYFQNEAQLDKSGLPSDRFFAERPEGSVSTLKIQRTQQEDSAVYLCASSLLAGGHNEQFFGPGTRLTVL.

At least ten counts were recorded for this clone. The DNA read from the CDR3 is TGTGCCAGCAGCTTGGACAGGGGGCCGAACACTGAA. It yields the protein CASSLDRGPNTE. The entire CDR3 sequence reads CASSLDRGPNTEAFF. This chain uses TRBV7-2 with TRBJ1-1; TRBD1 agrees at 11 bases. The CDR3 is cut off 3 residues early in the read; its end comes from the germline J gene. Germline V gene lookup returns CDR1 SGHTA and CDR2 FQGNSA. CDR3 length equals 15 residues. The trim removed 3 bases at V and 1 base at J, leaving 1 base unmatched.

In this sample, this clone turned up many times. The CDR3 end is not reached by the read, which stops 3 residues before it; the germline J gene fills it in. The chain links TRBV7-9 to TRBJ2-1, with D unclear. V shed 4 bases and J shed 0 bases, with 7 bases lying between them. The CDR3 contains 14 residues. Germline V gives CDR1 SEHNR, CDR2 FQNEAQ (reference sequence). The sequenced part of the CDR3 DNA is TGTGCCAGCAGCTCACTACGCTCCTACAATGAG. This codes for CASSSLRSYNE. The full-length CDR3 reads as CASSSLRSYNEQFF.

This clone was counted ten times or more. The read is 3 residues too short to cover the CDR3 end, so that end is filled in from the germline J gene. This chain uses TRBV5-1 with TRBJ2-7; 7 bases agree with TRBD1. With 3 bases clipped from V and 0 bases from J, the junction kept 9 bases outside the gene matches. The CDR3 has 16 residues. Germline CDR1 is SGHRS and CDR2 is YFSETQ. CDR3 bases read: TGCGCCAGCAGCTCATCTACAGGGGAGAGCTCCTACGAG. Residues: CASSSSTGESSYE. The full CDR3 sequence reads CASSSSTGESSYEQYF.

This clone was seen ten or more times. The CDR3 goes on 3 residues after the read ends, and that part is filled in from the germline J gene. The chain carries TRBV10-3 and TRBJ2-7, with D possibly being TRBD1 (6 bases). This CDR3 spans 13 amino acids. V lost 7 bases, J lost 3 bases, and 13 bases lay in between. CDR1 is ENHRY, CDR2 SYGVKD, per germline. The CDR3: CAITPQGSYEQYF. The CDR3 DNA, read in part, is TGTGCCATCACTCCACAGGGTAGCTACGAG.

The sample holds many counts of this clone. The read ends 3 residues before the CDR3 terminus; that terminus is restored from the germline J gene. V usage is TRBV19 and J usage is TRBJ1-6; 9 bases are a match to TRBD1. The CDR3 runs to 14 residues. Germline V gene sequence: CDR1 LNHDA, CDR2 SQIVND (reference sequence). After removal of 5 bases from V and 7 bases from J, the junction contained 3 bases not matched to a gene. The CDR3 sequence: CASSRGQGNSPLHF. CDR3 DNA (partial): TGTGCCAGTAGTCGGGGACAGGGAAATTCACCC.

This clone was counted only a few times. The read stops 3 residues short of the end of the CDR3; the missing end is completed from the germline J gene. This rearrangement joins TRBV19 to TRBJ1-2; 8 nucleotides line up with TRBD1. The junction had 13 bases not matched to a gene; V was cut back by 6 bases and J by 4 bases. Germline V gene sequence: CDR1 LNHDA, CDR2 SQIVND (reference sequence). CDR3 size: 16 residues. CDR3 bases read: TGTGCCAGTAGCGAATGGGCAGGGGGCATCCGCTATGGC. It yields the protein CASSEWAGGIRYG. The complete CDR3 protein is CASSEWAGGIRYGYTF.

This clone was recorded many times. The CDR3 end lies 3 residues beyond the end of the read and is filled in from the germline J gene. The J gene is TRBJ1-1, the V gene TRBV19, with D possibly being TRBD1 (5 bases). Germline lookup yields CDR1 LNHDA and CDR2 SQIVND (reference sequence). The V end lost 10 bases, the J end lost 3 bases, and 12 bases lay between the germline ends. The CDR3 runs to 12 residues. This CDR3 reads CATRRGDTEAFF. Incomplete CDR3 DNA: TGTGCCACCCGGAGAGGGGACACTGAA.